Listed here are 30 T cell receptor beta chains from one sample, sequenced in a study of regulatory T cells in long-lasting Graves disease. For TCR beta, libraries came from iRepertoire HTBI primers and Arm-PCR of CDR3 regions. TCRdb reanalysed the multiplex PCR reads using MiXCR and keeps one entry per CDR3 protein. The table includes hundreds of thousands of distinct CDR3 sequences, around 21% detected once. Documented time point: persistent/refractory GD, antithyroid drugs over 5 years with positive TRAb. PBMC-extracted RNA yielded the TCR library. The input for sequencing was peripheral blood mononuclear cells (PBMCs), taken when the disease was refractory, from a patient treated with antithyroid drugs. These receptors came from a female donor with Graves disease.

This chain links TRBV20-1 with TRBJ2-7; no clear D. The CDR3 is 14 residues long. Trimming took off 3 bases at V and 9 bases at J, with 21 bases between the two ends. The germline CDR1 and CDR2 sequences are DFQATT and SNEGSKA (reference sequence). The CDR3 DNA is TGCAGTGCTAGGGATCCGCGGTCCCTAATAGGGCAGTACTTC. Translating it yields CSARDPRSLIGQYF.

This clonotype was detected only a few times. V and J are TRBV20-1 and TRBJ2-7; the match to TRBD2 covers 7 bases. V shed 4 bases, J shed 0 bases, and the junction held 6 bases outside the gene matches. Germline CDR1 is DFQATT and CDR2 is SNEGSKA (reference sequence). This CDR3 has 14 amino acids. The DNA for the CDR3 is TGCAGTGCTACCAGGGAGGGAGTCTCCTACGAGCAGTACTTC. Translation gives CSATREGVSYEQYF.

This clonotype occurred many times. J is TRBJ1-4 and V is TRBV7-9; no firm D call. Germline assignment: CDR1 SEHNR and CDR2 FQNEAQ (reference sequence). CDR3 length equals 13 residues. V was trimmed by 5 bases and J by 8 bases, leaving 12 bases between them. CDR3 protein: CASSILDQEKLFF. The CDR3, as DNA: TGTGCCAGCAGCATCCTCGATCAGGAAAAACTGTTTTTT.

This clonotype was seen repeatedly, ten times or more. The CDR3 sequence is CASRPLRGNTEAFF. The DNA of the CDR3 is TGTGCCAGCAGACCTCTCAGGGGGAACACTGAAGCTTTCTTT. J is TRBJ1-1 and V is TRBV27; TRBD1 might be the D (6 bases). The ends were cut back, 6 bases at V and 1 base at J, with 12 bases in the middle. Germline CDR1 MNHEY, CDR2 SMNVEV (reference sequence). This CDR3 contains 14 residues.

This clonotype was recorded at least ten times. The chain is built from TRBV6-5 and TRBJ1-3, with 8 nucleotides matching TRBD1. V gave up 0 bases and J gave up 2 bases; unmatched junction bases: 3. CDR3 size: 16 residues. Per the germline V gene, CDR1 is MNHEY and CDR2 is SVGAGI. The CDR3 region has the DNA TGTGCCAGCAGTTACTCAAGGACAGGGACTGGAAACACCATATATTTT. Amino acid sequence: CASSYSRTGTGNTIYF.

This clonotype was picked up a small number of times. The chain employs TRBV5-4 and TRBJ1-1, with D perhaps TRBD1 (5 bases). Germline lookup yields CDR1 SGHNT and CDR2 YYREEE (reference sequence). The CDR3 extends over 13 amino acids. Trimming took off 3 bases at V and 4 bases at J, with 10 bases between the two ends. The CDR3 loop is CASSWEGSTEAFF. Written as DNA, the CDR3 is TGTGCCAGCAGCTGGGAGGGGTCCACTGAAGCTTTCTTT. Using reference TRBV5-4 and TRBJ1-1 for the parts outside the CDR3, the full variable domain is ETGVTQSPTHLIKTRGQQVTLRCSSQSGHNTVSWYQQALGQGPQFIFQYYREEENGRGNFPPRFSGLQFPNYSSELNVNALELDDSALYLCASSWEGSTEAFFGQGTRLTVV.

CDR3 residues: CASSVQLAGVETQYF. The CDR3 DNA sequence: TGTGCCAGCAGCGTTCAACTAGCGGGAGTGGAGACCCAGTACTTC. V is TRBV9 and J is TRBJ2-5, with 11 bases identical to TRBD2. The germline gives CDR1 SGDLS, CDR2 YYNGEE. The V gene end was trimmed by 2 bases and the J gene end by 5 bases; junction bases not matched to a gene: 5. The CDR3 extends over 15 amino acids. The full variable domain, with the rest looked up from reference TRBV9 and TRBJ2-5, is DSGVTQTPKHLITATGQRVTLRCSPRSGDLSVYWYQQSLDQGLQFLIQYYNGEERAKGNILERFSAQQFPDLHSELNLSSLELGDSALYFCASSVQLAGVETQYFGPGTRLLVL.

The rearrangement uses TRBV12-3 or TRBV12-4 and TRBJ1-2, with D possibly TRBD1 on 5 matching bases. The CDR3 is 14 residues long. Trimming removed 3 bases at V and 4 bases at J, with 12 bases between. CDR3 nucleotides: TGTGCCAGCAGTTTTGACGGGACGCCCTATGGCTACACCTTC. It codes for CASSFDGTPYGYTF.

The genes are TRBV27 and TRBJ2-7; D might be TRBD2 (5 bases). Germline CDR1 and CDR2: MNHEY and SMNVEV (reference sequence). The V end was cut by 0 bases, the J end by 4 bases, with 10 bases between. The CDR3 length is 14 residues. The CDR3 region is CASSLSVAGYEQYF. The CDR3 coding sequence is TGTGCCAGCAGTTTATCGGTCGCGGGTTACGAGCAGTACTTC.

This clonotype was counted at least ten times. The chain employs TRBV12-3 or TRBV12-4 and TRBJ1-2; D might be TRBD1 (6 bases). The ends were cut back, 2 bases at V and 5 bases at J, with 12 bases in the middle. This CDR3 region has 14 residues. For the CDR3, the DNA is TGTGCCAGCAGTTTACCAGGGGCAATATATGGCTACACCTTC. Translated: CASSLPGAIYGYTF.

A few counts support this clonotype. The chain links TRBV6-1 to TRBJ2-3, with D perhaps assigned TRBD1 or TRBD2 (5 bases each). The germline V gene encodes CDR1 MNHNS and CDR2 SASEGT. V lost 6 bases to trimming and J lost 0 bases, with 16 bases between them. The CDR3 contains 16 residues. The CDR3 reads CASSPGTATSTDTQYF. The CDR3 coding sequence is TGTGCCAGCAGCCCCGGGACGGCTACTAGCACAGATACGCAGTATTTT.

This clonotype came up a few times. This chain uses TRBV15 with TRBJ1-2, with D tentatively TRBD1 (6 bases). The V gene lost 5 bases and the J gene lost 1 base, with 17 bases spanning the gap. Germline CDR1 reads LNHNV; CDR2 reads YYDKDF (reference sequence). The CDR3 covers 16 residues. CDR3 coding DNA: TGTGCCACCAGCCGACCCCGGGACACTCTTAACTATGGCTACACCTTC. Translation: CATSRPRDTLNYGYTF.

For this clonotype: A clone one base away is much larger, so this may be a read error. The J gene is TRBJ2-7, the V gene TRBV6-9; tentative D call: TRBD2 (5 bases). Per the germline V gene, CDR1 is MNHGY and CDR2 is SVAAGI. This CDR3 region has 16 residues. Trimming pared 3 bases from V and 0 bases from J, leaving 15 bases between. The CDR3 DNA is TGTGCCAGCAGTTACTCCACGGCGGCGGGCTCCTACGAGCAGTACTTC. Translating it yields CASSYSTAAGSYEQYF.

This clonotype was counted ten times or more. DNA for the CDR3: TGTGCCAGCAGCTTGGGCCCGAACACCGGGGAGCTGTTTTTT. Translating it yields CASSLGPNTGELFF. V and J are TRBV12-3 or TRBV12-4 and TRBJ2-2; D ambiguous. Deletions cut 6 bases from V and 0 bases from J, with 8 bases between. CDR3 length equals 14 residues.

The V call is TRBV6-5, the J call TRBJ2-7; 7 positions match TRBD1. This CDR3 has 14 residues. Germline V gene lookup returns CDR1 MNHEY and CDR2 SVGAGI. Losses at the gene ends were 0 bases for V and 5 bases for J; bases not matched to a gene: 4. CDR3 bases: TGTGCCAGCAGTTACTCGACAGGGCGCCACGAGCAGTACTTC. Protein sequence: CASSYSTGRHEQYF.

This chain links TRBV6-2 or TRBV6-3 with TRBJ1-1, with a weak D call TRBD1 (5 bases). Germline V gene lookup returns CDR1 MNHEY and CDR2 SVGEGT. This CDR3 region has 16 residues. V shed 8 bases and J shed 4 bases, with 23 bases lying between them. CDR3 coding DNA: TGTGCCAGCTGGGACCTCATCTCTACGGTGAGCACTGAAGCTTTCTTT. This translates into CASWDLISTVSTEAFF.

This clonotype occurred many times. J is TRBJ2-7 and V is TRBV7-2; D is perhaps TRBD1 or TRBD2 (5 bases each). CDR1 SGHTA and CDR2 FQGNSA come from the germline V gene. This CDR3 comprises 13 residues. Trimming shortened V by 2 bases and J by 6 bases, and 11 bases separated the two germline ends. Written as DNA, the CDR3 is TGTGCCAGCAGCTTACCAGGGAGTAGCGAGCAGTACTTC. Translation: CASSLPGSSEQYF. The whole variable domain, remainder taken from reference TRBV7-2 and TRBJ2-7, is GAGVSQSPSNKVTEKGKDVELRCDPISGHTALYWYRQSLGQGLEFLIYFQGNSAPDKSGLPSDRFSAERTGGSVSTLTIQRTQQEDSAVYLCASSLPGSSEQYFGPGTRLTVT.

This clonotype was detected a few times. The chain is built from TRBV12-3 or TRBV12-4 and TRBJ1-3, with no clear D. Deletions cut 6 bases from V and 1 base from J, with 10 bases between. CDR3 length: 14 amino acids. CDR3 sequence reads: CASSPGGSGNTIYF. The DNA for the CDR3 is TGTGCCAGCAGCCCAGGAGGGTCTGGAAACACCATATATTTT.

This clonotype has at least ten counts. The rearrangement joins TRBV10-3 to TRBJ1-2; D unclear. Germline V CDR1 and CDR2: ENHRY, SYGVKD. Trimming shortened V by 3 bases and J by 5 bases, and 13 bases separated the two germline ends. The CDR3 sequence is 14 residues long. The CDR3 region has the DNA TGTGCCATCAGTGAACGGGCAGAGGAGTATGGCTACACCTTC. Protein sequence: CAISERAEEYGYTF.

The chain is built from TRBV13 and TRBJ2-7, with a tentative D call TRBD1 (6 bases). V dropped 5 bases and J dropped 6 bases, with 14 bases sitting between them. The CDR3 spans 13 residues. Germline CDR1 is PRHDT and CDR2 is FYEKMQ (reference sequence). The CDR3 is CASSQRQDVEQYF. The CDR3 coding sequence is TGTGCCAGCAGCCAAAGACAGGATGTCGAGCAGTACTTC.

This chain connects TRBV7-9 to TRBJ2-7, with TRBD2 identical over 10 bases. CDR3 size: 19 residues. In germline, CDR1 is SEHNR, CDR2 FQNEAQ (reference sequence). The J segment lost 3 bases and the V segment lost 1 base, leaving 15 bases of the junction unmatched. DNA for the CDR3: TGTGCCAGCAGCTTAGTACTAGCGGGATCGTCCGTAAAAGTCTACGAGCAGTACTTC. Translated, it gives CASSLVLAGSSVKVYEQYF. Combining the CDR3 with reference TRBV7-9 and TRBJ2-7 gives the whole variable domain DTGVSQNPRHKITKRGQNVTFRCDPISEHNRLYWYRQTLGQGPEFLTYFQNEAQLEKSRLLSDRFSAERPKGSFSTLEIQRTEQGDSAMYLCASSLVLAGSSVKVYEQYFGPGTRLTVT.

With regard to this clonotype: A much larger clone is a single base away; this may be a read error. The V call is TRBV10-3, the J call TRBJ2-7; possible D gene TRBD2, 6 bases. Per the germline V gene, CDR1 is ENHRY and CDR2 is SYGVKD. The CDR3 is 13 amino acids. The CDR3 nucleotides are TGTGTCATCAGGCCCGGGACTGACTACGAGCAGTACTTC. This gives the protein CVIRPGTDYEQYF.

The chain carries TRBV6-2 or TRBV6-3 and TRBJ2-3; 7 bases fit TRBD2. Germline-derived CDR1 and CDR2 are MNHEY and SVGEGT. J was trimmed by 0 bases and V by 0 bases; bases with no gene match: 18. The CDR3 has 21 amino acids. The CDR3 coding sequence is TGTGCCAGCAGTTACTCGATCGATTACCGGGACTACCTAACTAGCACAGATACGCAGTATTTT. It yields the protein CASSYSIDYRDYLTSTDTQYF.

This clonotype came up many times. This chain links TRBV18 with TRBJ1-1; 7 bases match TRBD1. This CDR3 comprises 14 residues. V shed 3 bases and J 5 bases; nucleotides not matched to a gene: 6. The germline gives CDR1 KGHSH, CDR2 LQKENI. CDR3 sequence: CASSPKQGGTEAFF. The CDR3 DNA sequence: TGTGCCAGCTCACCGAAGCAGGGGGGGACTGAAGCTTTCTTT.

This clonotype has ten or more counts. The chain is built from TRBV20-1 and TRBJ2-5; D unclear. V was pared by 3 bases and J by 0 bases, with 11 bases between. The CDR3 sequence is 14 residues long. The germline V gene has CDR1 DFQATT and CDR2 SNEGSKA (reference sequence). CDR3 residues: CSARSGEDQETQYF. The CDR3 nucleotides are TGCAGTGCTAGGTCGGGTGAAGACCAAGAGACCCAGTACTTC.

Regarding this clonotype: Because the CDR3's place on the DNA is in doubt, the DNA is left out and the CDR3 is given as listed by TCRdb. The chain carries TRBV16 and TRBJ1-1. The germline V gene has CDR1 KGHSY and CDR2 FQNENV. The CDR3 is made up of 24 amino acids, end residues included. The CDR3 spells CASTNQTSMYLCASRYSMNTEAFF.

A remark on this clonotype: One end of the junction is discordant with germline, which a read error may explain. The chain employs TRBV7-3 and TRBJ2-3; no firm D call. The CDR3 has 14 residues. Germline CDR1 is SGHTA and CDR2 is FQGTGA. CDR3 in amino acids: CANSLFGSTDTQYF. The CDR3 DNA reads as TGTGCCAACAGCTTATTTGGTAGCACAGATACGCAGTATTTT. Combining the CDR3 with reference TRBV7-3 and TRBJ2-3 gives the whole variable domain GAGVSQTPSNKVTEKGKYVELRCDPISGHTALYWYRQSLGQGPEFLIYFQGTGAADDSGLPNDRFFAVRPEGSVSTLKIQRTERGDSAVYLCANSLFGSTDTQYFGPGTRLTVL.

CDR3 protein: CASGEENRHTF. The CDR3 DNA is TGTGCCAGCGGCGAAGAAAACCGCCACACCTTC. This rearrangement joins TRBV6-1 to TRBJ1-2, with no clear D. This CDR3 contains 11 residues. V was shortened by 8 bases and J by 12 bases, with 16 bases between the two germline ends. Germline V gene lookup returns CDR1 MNHNS and CDR2 SASEGT.

This clonotype was counted at least ten times. The chain has TRBV7-8 and TRBJ1-2; D possibly corresponds to TRBD1 (6 bases). Germline assignment: CDR1 SGHVS and CDR2 FQNEAQ. V was shortened by 5 bases and J by 4 bases, with 11 bases between the two germline ends. The CDR3 length is 13 residues. CDR3 DNA sequence: TGTGCCAGCAGCGCAGACAGGAGCTATGGCTACACCTTC. This encodes CASSADRSYGYTF.

Ten or more counts support this clonotype. The CDR3 protein is CSAEASPRSGEQYF. For the CDR3, the DNA is TGCAGTGCCGAAGCTTCTCCCAGGTCTGGTGAGCAGTACTTC. The chain is built from TRBV20-1 and TRBJ2-7; D gene ambiguous. CDR3 size: 14 residues. Trimming left V 6 bases short and J 7 bases short, with 22 bases between. Germline values: CDR1 DFQATT, CDR2 SNEGSKA (reference sequence).